This T cell receptor (beta chain) was recorded in a study of T cells in Graves' hyperthyroidism and ophthalmopathy. There are many counts of this clonotype. Researchers amplified the TCR beta CDR3 regions from RNA transcripts. TCR CDR3 underwent first-round RT-PCR with the HTBI primer set. TCRdb independently ran MiXCR on the multiplex PCR reads; one entry per CDR3 protein. The sample lists 700,000 or so distinct CDR3 sequences; roughly 15% were seen once. V was pared by 3 bases and J by 0 bases, with 8 bases between. Germline V CDR1 and CDR2: SGHAT, FQNNGV. This CDR3 region has 14 residues. Investigators excluded patients with uncontrolled infection, other autoimmune disease, pregnancy or lactation.

The J gene is TRBJ1-2, the V gene TRBV11-2; D unresolved. The TCR sequence derives from a woman in her fifties or sixties with Graves' ophthalmopathy. The sequenced sample was blood. CDR3 sequence: CASSLEGSNYGYTF. CDR3 coding DNA: TGTGCCAGCAGCTTGGAGGGATCTAACTATGGCTACACCTTC.